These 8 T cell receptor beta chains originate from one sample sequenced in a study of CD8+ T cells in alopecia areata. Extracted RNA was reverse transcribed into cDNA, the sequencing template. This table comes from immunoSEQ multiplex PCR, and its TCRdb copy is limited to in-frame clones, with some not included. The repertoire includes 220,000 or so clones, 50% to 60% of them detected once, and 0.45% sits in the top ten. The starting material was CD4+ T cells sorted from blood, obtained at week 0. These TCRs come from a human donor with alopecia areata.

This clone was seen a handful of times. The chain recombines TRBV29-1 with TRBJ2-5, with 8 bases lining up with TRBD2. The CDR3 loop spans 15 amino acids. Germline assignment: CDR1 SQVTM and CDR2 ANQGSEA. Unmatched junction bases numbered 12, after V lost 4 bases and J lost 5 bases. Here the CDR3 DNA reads TGCAGCGTTGGGGAGCGGGAGCCGGGCTGGGAGACCCAGTACTTC. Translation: CSVGEREPGWETQYF.

The CDR3 DNA is TGTGCCAGCAGCTTAGGAGGGAGCGGGGTACGGCTGGAGACCCAGTACTTC. Residues: CASSLGGSGVRLETQYF. This chain joins TRBV7-9 and TRBJ2-5, with TRBD2 identical over 7 bases. CDR3 size: 17 residues. CDR1 is SEHNR and CDR2 is FQNEAQ in the germline V gene (reference sequence). V lost 1 base, J lost 5 bases, and 13 bases stayed unmatched.

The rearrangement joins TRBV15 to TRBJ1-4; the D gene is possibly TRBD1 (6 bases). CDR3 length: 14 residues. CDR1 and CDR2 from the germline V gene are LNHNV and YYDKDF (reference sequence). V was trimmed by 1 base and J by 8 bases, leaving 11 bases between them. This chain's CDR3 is CATSRVTGSEKLFF. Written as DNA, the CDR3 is TGTGCCACCAGCAGAGTGACAGGTTCGGAAAAACTGTTTTTT.

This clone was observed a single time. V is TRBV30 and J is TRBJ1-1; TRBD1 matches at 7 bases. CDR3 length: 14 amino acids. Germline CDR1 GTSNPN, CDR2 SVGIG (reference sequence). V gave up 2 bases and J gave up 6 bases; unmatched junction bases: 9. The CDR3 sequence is CAWSFDREEAEAFF. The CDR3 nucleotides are TGTGCCTGGAGTTTCGACAGGGAGGAAGCTGAAGCTTTCTTT.

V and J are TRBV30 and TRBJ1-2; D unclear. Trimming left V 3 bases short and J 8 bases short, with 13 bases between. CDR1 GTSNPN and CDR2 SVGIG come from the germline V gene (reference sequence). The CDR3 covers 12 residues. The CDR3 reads CAWRKAGIGYTF. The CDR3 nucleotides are TGTGCCTGGAGAAAGGCAGGTATAGGCTACACCTTC.

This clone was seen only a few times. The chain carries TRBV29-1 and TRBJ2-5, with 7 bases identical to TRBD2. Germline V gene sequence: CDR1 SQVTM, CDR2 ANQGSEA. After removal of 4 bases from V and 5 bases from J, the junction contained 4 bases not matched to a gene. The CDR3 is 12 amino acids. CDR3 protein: CSVGWGGETQYF. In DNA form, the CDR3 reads TGCAGCGTTGGATGGGGAGGGGAGACCCAGTACTTC.

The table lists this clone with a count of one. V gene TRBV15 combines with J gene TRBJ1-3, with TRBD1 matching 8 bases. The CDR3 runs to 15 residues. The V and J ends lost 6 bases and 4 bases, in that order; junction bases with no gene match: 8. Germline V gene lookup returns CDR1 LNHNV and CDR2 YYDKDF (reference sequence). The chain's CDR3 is CATSYGQGSGNTIYF. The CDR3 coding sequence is TGTGCCACCAGTTACGGACAGGGCTCGGGAAACACCATATATTTT.

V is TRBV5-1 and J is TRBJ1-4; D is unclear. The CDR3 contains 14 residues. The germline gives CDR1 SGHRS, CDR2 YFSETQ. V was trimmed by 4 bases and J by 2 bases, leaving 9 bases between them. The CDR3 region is CASSVDTTNEKLFF. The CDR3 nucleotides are TGCGCCAGCAGCGTTGACACTACTAATGAAAAACTGTTTTTT.